This TCR beta chain was documented in a study of blood T cell repertoires in COVID-19. Looking at the study overall: Acute and convalescent COVID-19 specimens originated in the United States, Italy and Spain. Nucleic acid was either cDNA or gDNA, and it came from T cells, B-cell-depleted T cells, or PBMCs.

The CDR3 loop spans 13 amino acids. Trimming shortened V by 4 bases and J by 7 bases, and 13 bases separated the two germline ends. Original handling: How many nucleated cells were present was estimated from reference gene primer amplification. TCRdb's table, derived via immunoSEQ multiplex PCR, lists solely in-frame clones and lacks some. The DNA gave D and trimming, while V, J and clone size come from that table. In the table there are 180,000 or so clones, approximately 87% of which are singletons. The sequenced sample was peripheral blood. The clonotype comes from a man younger than 35 with active or convalescent COVID-19. This chain uses TRBV12-3 or TRBV12-4 with TRBJ1-1; D unresolved. The CDR3 here is CASSSRQSGEAFF. For the CDR3, the DNA is TGTGCCAGCAGTTCGCGGCAGAGCGGTGAAGCTTTCTTT.